This TCR beta chain was identified in a study of tumor T cells in aggressive B-cell lymphoma. This CDR3 spans 16 amino acids. Germline V gives CDR1 LNHDA, CDR2 SQIVND (reference sequence). V lost 5 bases, J lost 3 bases, and 12 bases stayed unmatched. Sequencing used immunoSEQ multiplex PCR; TCRdb keeps in-frame clones, though not all of them. This table has some 3,000 clones, approximately 94% appearing once. The origin of this receptor is an adult with diffuse large B cell lymphoma. The specimen was tumor tissue. The V gene is TRBV19, the J gene TRBJ1-1; TRBD1 matches at 7 bases. DNA of the CDR3: TGTGCCAGTAGTCGACAACAGGGGATGCGGTACACTGAAGCTTTCTTT. Residues: CASSRQQGMRYTEAFF.